Listed below are T cell receptor beta chains from one sample, sequenced in a study of memory CD4+ T cells and cytomegalovirus serostatus. Using immunoSEQ multiplex PCR, the repertoire was profiled, and TCRdb retains in-frame clones only, with some absent. The profile covers around 38,000 clones, with 76% appearing a single time and under 8% taken by the ten largest. Source material: memory CD4+ T cells from blood. The receptors shown here come from an adult in good health and CMV-seronegative. Both conserved end residues are part of each CDR3. The order of the fields is J gene, clone size, V gene, D gene, CDR3 protein, CDR3 DNA. D genes are given only for firm matches. Some rows mark clone size as missing; the rest say once, few, many or name a class of expanded clone.

TRBJ1-4	.	TRBV7-3	.	CASSLNGKEVGEKLFF	TGTGCCAGCAGCTTAAATGGGAAGGAGGTTGGTGAAAAACTGTTTTTT
TRBJ2-3	.	TRBV28	TRBD2	CASSLAGDADTQYF	TGTGCCAGCAGTTTAGCGGGAGACGCAGATACGCAGTATTTT
TRBJ2-2	few	TRBV29-1	TRBD1	CSAERDRGGELFF	TGCAGCGCAGAAAGGGACAGGGGAGGGGAGCTGTTTTTT
TRBJ1-2	.	TRBV4-3	.	CASSQEGNRVVYGYTF	TGCGCCAGCAGCCAAGAAGGGAATCGGGTGGTCTATGGCTACACCTTC
TRBJ2-3	.	TRBV29-1	.	CSVGDRSGTDTQYF	TGCAGCGTTGGCGACCGGAGTGGCACAGATACGCAGTATTTT
TRBJ2-7	.	TRBV4-3	TRBD2	CASSHATSGRTTPYEQYF	TGCGCCAGCAGCCACGCGACTAGCGGGAGGACCACCCCCTACGAGCAGTACTTC
TRBJ2-1	.	TRBV27	TRBD2	CASSSGLAGGPGEQFF	TGTGCCAGCAGTTCGGGACTAGCGGGAGGGCCGGGGGAGCAGTTCTTC
TRBJ2-7	.	TRBV7-9	.	CASGVEQYF	TGTGCCAGCGGGGTCGAGCAGTACTTC
TRBJ1-2	.	TRBV6-1	TRBD1	CASSGRQGVGYTF	TGTGCCAGCAGTGGGAGACAGGGGGTAGGCTACACCTTC
TRBJ1-4	.	TRBV4-2	.	CASSQDRGFNEKLFF	TGTGCCAGCAGCCAAGATCGGGGGTTTAATGAAAAACTGTTTTTT
TRBJ2-2	.	TRBV6-6	.	CASKDQGNTGELFF	TGTGCCAGCAAAGACCAGGGGAACACCGGGGAGCTGTTTTTT
TRBJ2-7	few	TRBV9	TRBD1	CASSPQGTGIDEQYF	TGTGCCAGCAGCCCCCAGGGGACAGGGATCGACGAGCAGTACTTC
TRBJ2-7	.	TRBV27	TRBD1	CASSSLDRGRGNEQYF	TGTGCCAGCAGTTCCCTGGACAGGGGGCGCGGAAACGAGCAGTACTTC
TRBJ1-1	.	TRBV5-4	.	CASSPDQGTEAFF	TGTGCCAGCAGCCCCGACCAGGGCACTGAAGCTTTCTTT
TRBJ2-5	.	TRBV2	.	CASSEVLGLSSSQYF	TGTGCCAGCAGTGAAGTCTTGGGGTTGAGTTCGTCCCAGTACTTC
TRBJ1-2	.	TRBV5-3	.	CARSLGTCGYTF	TGTGCCAGAAGCTTGGGCACTTGCGGCTACACCTTC
TRBJ1-2	.	TRBV30	TRBD1	CAYSFLGQEPGYTF	TGTGCCTACTCATTCCTTGGACAGGAACCTGGCTACACCTTC
TRBJ2-3	.	TRBV2	.	CASIRGFPDTQYF	TGTGCCAGCATAAGGGGATTTCCAGATACGCAGTATTTT
TRBJ2-3	.	TRBV6-1	TRBD2	CASSGLAGFRTQYF	TGTGCCAGCAGTGGGCTAGCGGGCTTCCGTACGCAGTATTTT
TRBJ2-6	.	TRBV7-9	.	CASSFSRGTGANVLTF	TGTGCCAGCAGCTTCTCCAGGGGAACAGGGGCCAACGTCCTGACTTTC
TRBJ1-1	.	TRBV4-2	.	CASSLTPGAGNTEAFF	TGTGCCAGCAGCCTCACCCCGGGGGCGGGGAACACTGAAGCTTTCTTT
TRBJ2-5	.	TRBV4-3	.	CASSRTGKETQYF	TGCGCCAGCAGCCGGACGGGAAAAGAGACCCAGTACTTC
TRBJ2-7	.	TRBV18	.	CASSPLPILNPSFSYEQYF	TGTGCCAGCTCACCCTTACCTATTTTAAACCCCTCCTTTAGCTACGAGCAGTACTTC
TRBJ2-3	.	TRBV5-1	TRBD1	CASSLARGRTDTQYF	TGCGCCAGCAGCTTGGCAAGGGGGCGTACAGATACGCAGTATTTT
TRBJ2-5	.	TRBV7-9	.	CASSHPMGSGDQETQYF	TGTGCCAGCAGCCACCCTATGGGAAGCGGAGATCAAGAGACCCAGTACTTC
TRBJ1-5	.	TRBV6-6	.	CASSYGDWQPQHF	TGTGCCAGCAGTTACGGGGATTGGCAGCCCCAGCATTTT